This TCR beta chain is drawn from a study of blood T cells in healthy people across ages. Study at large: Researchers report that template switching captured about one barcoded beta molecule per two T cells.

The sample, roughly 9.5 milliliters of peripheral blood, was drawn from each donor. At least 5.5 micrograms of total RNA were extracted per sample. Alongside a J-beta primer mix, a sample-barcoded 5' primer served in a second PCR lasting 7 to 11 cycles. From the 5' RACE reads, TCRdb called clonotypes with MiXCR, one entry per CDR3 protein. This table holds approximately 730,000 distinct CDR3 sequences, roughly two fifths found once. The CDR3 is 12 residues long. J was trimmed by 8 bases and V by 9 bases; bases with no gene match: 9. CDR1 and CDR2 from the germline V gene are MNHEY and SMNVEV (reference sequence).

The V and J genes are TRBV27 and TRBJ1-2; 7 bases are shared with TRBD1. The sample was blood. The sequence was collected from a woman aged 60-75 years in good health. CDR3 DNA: TGTGCCAGGGCAGGGGGATTAATGGGCTACACCTTC. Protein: CARAGGLMGYTF.